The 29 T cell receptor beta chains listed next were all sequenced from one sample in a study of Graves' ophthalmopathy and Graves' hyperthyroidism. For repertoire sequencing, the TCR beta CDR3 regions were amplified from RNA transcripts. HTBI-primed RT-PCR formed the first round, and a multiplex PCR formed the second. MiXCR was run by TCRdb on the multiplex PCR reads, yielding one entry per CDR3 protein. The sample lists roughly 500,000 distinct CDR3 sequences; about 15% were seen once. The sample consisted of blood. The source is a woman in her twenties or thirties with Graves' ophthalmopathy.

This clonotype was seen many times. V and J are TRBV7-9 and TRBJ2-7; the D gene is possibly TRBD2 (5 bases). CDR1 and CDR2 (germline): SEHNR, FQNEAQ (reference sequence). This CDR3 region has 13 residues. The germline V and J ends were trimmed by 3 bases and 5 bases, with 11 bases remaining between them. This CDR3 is CASSFFREDEQYF. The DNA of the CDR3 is TGTGCCAGCAGCTTTTTCCGGGAAGACGAGCAGTACTTC.

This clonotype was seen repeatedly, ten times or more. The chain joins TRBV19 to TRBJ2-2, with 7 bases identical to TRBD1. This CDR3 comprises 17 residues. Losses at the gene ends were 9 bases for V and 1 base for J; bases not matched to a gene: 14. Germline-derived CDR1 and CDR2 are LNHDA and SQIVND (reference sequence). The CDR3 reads CARGTAKRSLNTGELFF. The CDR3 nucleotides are TGTGCCAGGGGGACAGCAAAACGGTCGTTGAACACCGGGGAGCTGTTTTTT.

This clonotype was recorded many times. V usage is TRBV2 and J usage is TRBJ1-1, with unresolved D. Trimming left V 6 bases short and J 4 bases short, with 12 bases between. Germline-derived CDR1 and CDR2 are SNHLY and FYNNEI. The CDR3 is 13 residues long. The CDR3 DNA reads TGTGCCAGCAGAGTCCGTTTGGGCACTGAAGCTTTCTTT. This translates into CASRVRLGTEAFF.

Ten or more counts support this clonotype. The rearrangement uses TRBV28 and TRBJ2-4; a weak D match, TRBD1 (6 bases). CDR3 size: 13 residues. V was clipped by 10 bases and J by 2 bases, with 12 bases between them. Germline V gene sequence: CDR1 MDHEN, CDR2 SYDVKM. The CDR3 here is CATTGHTKNIQYF. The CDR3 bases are TGTGCCACTACGGGACATACCAAAAACATTCAGTACTTC.

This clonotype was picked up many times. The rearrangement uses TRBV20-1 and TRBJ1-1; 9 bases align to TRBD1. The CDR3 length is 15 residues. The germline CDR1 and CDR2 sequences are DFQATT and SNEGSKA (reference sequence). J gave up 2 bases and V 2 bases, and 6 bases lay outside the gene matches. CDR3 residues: CSARRTGVGNTEAFF. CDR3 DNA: TGCAGTGCTAGACGGACAGGGGTCGGAAACACTGAAGCTTTCTTT.

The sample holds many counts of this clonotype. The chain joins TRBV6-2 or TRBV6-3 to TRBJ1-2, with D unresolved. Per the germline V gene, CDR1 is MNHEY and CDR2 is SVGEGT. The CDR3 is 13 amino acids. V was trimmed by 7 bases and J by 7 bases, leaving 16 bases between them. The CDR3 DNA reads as TGTGCCAGCACCGAAGTAGATTTTGGTGGCTACACCTTC. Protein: CASTEVDFGGYTF.

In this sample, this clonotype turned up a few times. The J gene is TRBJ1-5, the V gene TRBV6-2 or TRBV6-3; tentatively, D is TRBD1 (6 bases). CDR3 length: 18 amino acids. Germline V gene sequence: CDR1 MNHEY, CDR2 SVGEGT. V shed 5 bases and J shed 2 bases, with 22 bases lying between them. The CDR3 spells CASSRDTRGGFGNQPQHF. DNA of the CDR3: TGTGCCAGCAGTCGGGACACCCGAGGTGGGTTTGGCAATCAGCCCCAGCATTTT.

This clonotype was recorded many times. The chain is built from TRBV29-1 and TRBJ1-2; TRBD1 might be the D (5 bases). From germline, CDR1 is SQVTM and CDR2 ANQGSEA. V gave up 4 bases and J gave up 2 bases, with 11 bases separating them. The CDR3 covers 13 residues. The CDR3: CSVVGGINYGYTF. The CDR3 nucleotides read TGCAGCGTTGTTGGGGGGATAAACTATGGCTACACCTTC.

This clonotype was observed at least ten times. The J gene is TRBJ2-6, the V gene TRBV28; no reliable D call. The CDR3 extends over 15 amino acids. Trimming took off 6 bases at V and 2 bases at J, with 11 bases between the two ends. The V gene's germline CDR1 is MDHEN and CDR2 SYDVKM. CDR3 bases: TGTGCCAGCAGCCTGGGTAGGGCTGGGGCCAACGTCCTGACTTTC. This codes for CASSLGRAGANVLTF.

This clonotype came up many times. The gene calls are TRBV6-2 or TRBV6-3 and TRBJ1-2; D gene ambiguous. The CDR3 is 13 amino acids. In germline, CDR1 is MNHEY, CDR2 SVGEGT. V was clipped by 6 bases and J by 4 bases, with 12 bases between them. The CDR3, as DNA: TGTGCCAGCAGCCCCCTCCGGGGCTATGGCTACACCTTC. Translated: CASSPLRGYGYTF.

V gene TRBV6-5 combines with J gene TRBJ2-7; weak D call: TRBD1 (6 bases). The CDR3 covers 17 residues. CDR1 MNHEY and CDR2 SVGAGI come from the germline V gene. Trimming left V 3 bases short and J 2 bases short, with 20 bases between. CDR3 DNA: TGTGCCAGCAGTTATTTACCCGGGACAACCATGACCTACGAGCAGTACTTC. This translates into CASSYLPGTTMTYEQYF.

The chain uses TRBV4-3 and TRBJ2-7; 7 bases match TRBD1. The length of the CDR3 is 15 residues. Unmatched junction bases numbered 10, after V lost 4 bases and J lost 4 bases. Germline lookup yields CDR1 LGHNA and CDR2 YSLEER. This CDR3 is CASSRETGLVYEQYF. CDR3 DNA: TGCGCCAGCAGCCGAGAGACAGGGTTAGTGTACGAGCAGTACTTC.

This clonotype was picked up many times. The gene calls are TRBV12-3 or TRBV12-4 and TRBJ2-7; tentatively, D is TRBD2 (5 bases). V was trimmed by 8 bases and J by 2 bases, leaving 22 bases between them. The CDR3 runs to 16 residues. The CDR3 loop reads CASANLGLIKPYEQYF. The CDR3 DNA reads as TGTGCCAGCGCCAACCTCGGACTCATAAAGCCCTACGAGCAGTACTTC.

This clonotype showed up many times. CDR3 loop: CASSPAAGEQYF. For the CDR3, the DNA is TGTGCCAGCAGCCCCGCGGCCGGCGAGCAGTACTTC. The chain links TRBV14 to TRBJ2-7; D is unresolved. V gave up 4 bases and J gave up 6 bases, with 10 bases separating them. Germline CDR1 reads SGHDN; CDR2 reads FVKESK. CDR3 length equals 12 residues.

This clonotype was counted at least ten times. CDR3 sequence reads: CASTGDRDLAKNIQYF. CDR3 nucleotide sequence: TGTGCCAGCACCGGGGACAGGGATCTAGCCAAAAACATTCAGTACTTC. The rearrangement links TRBV12-3 or TRBV12-4 to TRBJ2-4, with 9 bases lining up with TRBD1. The CDR3 covers 16 residues. J was trimmed by 0 bases and V by 7 bases; bases with no gene match: 7.

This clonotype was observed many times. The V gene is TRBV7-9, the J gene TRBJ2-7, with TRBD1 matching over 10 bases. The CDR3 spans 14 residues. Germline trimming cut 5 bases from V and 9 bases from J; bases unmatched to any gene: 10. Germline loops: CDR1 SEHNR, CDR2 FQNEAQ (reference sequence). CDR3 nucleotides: TGTGCCAGCAGCCGGGGACAGGGGCTGGATGGGCAGTACTTC. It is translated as CASSRGQGLDGQYF.

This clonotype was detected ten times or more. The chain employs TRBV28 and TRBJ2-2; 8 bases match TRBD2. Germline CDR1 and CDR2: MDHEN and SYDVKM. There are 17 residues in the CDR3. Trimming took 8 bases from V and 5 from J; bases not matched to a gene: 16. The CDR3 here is CASQSLRSGSLTGELFF. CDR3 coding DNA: TGTGCCAGCCAAAGCCTGAGAAGCGGGAGTTTGACCGGGGAGCTGTTTTTT.

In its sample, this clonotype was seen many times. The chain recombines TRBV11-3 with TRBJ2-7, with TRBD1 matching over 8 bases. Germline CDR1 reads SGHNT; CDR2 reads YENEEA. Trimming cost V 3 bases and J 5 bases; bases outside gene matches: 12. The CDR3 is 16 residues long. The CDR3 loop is CASSFTAGSGGNEQYF. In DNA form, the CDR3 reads TGTGCCAGCAGCTTTACCGCCGGATCAGGGGGCAACGAGCAGTACTTC.

This CDR3 reads CASSLRLSGTGDYGYTF. In DNA, the CDR3 is TGTGCCAGCAGTTTAAGATTATCTGGGACAGGGGACTATGGCTACACCTTC. The chain has TRBV12-3 or TRBV12-4 and TRBJ1-2; 10 nucleotides agree with TRBD1. CDR3 size: 17 residues. The trim removed 2 bases at V and 3 bases at J, leaving 9 bases unmatched.

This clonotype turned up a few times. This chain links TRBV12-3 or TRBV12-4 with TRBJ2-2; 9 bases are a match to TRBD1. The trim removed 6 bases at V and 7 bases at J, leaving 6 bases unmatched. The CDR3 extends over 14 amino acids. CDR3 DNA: TGTGCCAGCAGCATGACAGGGGGTTTCGGGGAGCTGTTTTTT. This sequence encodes CASSMTGGFGELFF.

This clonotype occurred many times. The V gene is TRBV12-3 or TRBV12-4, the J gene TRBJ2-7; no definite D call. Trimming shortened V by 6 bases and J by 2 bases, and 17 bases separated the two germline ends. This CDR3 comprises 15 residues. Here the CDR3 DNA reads TGTGCCAGCAGCTTAAGGTCGGGTTCAACCTACGAGCAGTACTTC. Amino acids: CASSLRSGSTYEQYF.

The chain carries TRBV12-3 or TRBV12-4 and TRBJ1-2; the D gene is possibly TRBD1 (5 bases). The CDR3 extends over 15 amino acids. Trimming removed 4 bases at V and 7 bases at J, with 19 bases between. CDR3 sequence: CASSSRAIRVGGYTF. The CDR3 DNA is TGTGCCAGCAGTTCACGCGCAATCAGGGTCGGTGGCTACACCTTC.

The CDR3 is CAWSTRWSGANVLTF. The DNA of the CDR3 is TGTGCCTGGAGTACCCGGTGGTCTGGGGCCAACGTCCTGACTTTC. The chain links TRBV30 to TRBJ2-6; D is undetermined. Germline values: CDR1 GTSNPN, CDR2 SVGIG (reference sequence). With 2 bases removed from V and 1 base from J, the gap between germline ends came to 9 bases. There are 15 residues in the CDR3.

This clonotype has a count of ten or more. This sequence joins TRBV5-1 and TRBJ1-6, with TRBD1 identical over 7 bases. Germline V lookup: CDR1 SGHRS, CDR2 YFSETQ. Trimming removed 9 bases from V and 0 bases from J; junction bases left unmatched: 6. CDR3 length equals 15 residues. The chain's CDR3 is CATRQGSSYNSPLHF. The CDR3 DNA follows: TGCGCCACGAGACAGGGAAGCTCCTATAATTCACCCCTCCACTTT.

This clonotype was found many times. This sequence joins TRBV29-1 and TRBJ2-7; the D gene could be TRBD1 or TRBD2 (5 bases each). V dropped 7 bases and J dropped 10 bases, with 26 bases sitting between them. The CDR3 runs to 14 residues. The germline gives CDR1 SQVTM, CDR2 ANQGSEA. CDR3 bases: TGCAGCGCCGCTGCTGGGGACGGACGTACAAGCCAGTACTTC. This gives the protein CSAAAGDGRTSQYF.

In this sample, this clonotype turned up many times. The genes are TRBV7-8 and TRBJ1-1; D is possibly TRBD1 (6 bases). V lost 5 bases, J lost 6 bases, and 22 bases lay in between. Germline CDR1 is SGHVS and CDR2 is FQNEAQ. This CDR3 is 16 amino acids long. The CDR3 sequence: CASSPLGGQGTPEAFF. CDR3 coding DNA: TGTGCCAGCAGCCCCCTAGGGGGGCAGGGAACCCCTGAAGCTTTCTTT. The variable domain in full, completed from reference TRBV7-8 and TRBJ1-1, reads GAGVSQSPRYKVAKRGQDVALRCDPISGHVSLFWYQQALGQGPEFLTYFQNEAQLDKSGLPSDRFFAERPEGSVSTLKIQRTQQEDSAVYLCASSPLGGQGTPEAFFGQGTRLTVV.

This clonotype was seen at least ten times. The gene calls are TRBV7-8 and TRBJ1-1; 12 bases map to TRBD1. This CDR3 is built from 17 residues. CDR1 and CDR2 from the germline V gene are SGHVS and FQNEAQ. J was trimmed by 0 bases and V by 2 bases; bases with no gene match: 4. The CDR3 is CASSLTGTGGLNTEAFF. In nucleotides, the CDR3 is TGTGCCAGCAGCTTAACCGGGACAGGGGGCTTGAACACTGAAGCTTTCTTT. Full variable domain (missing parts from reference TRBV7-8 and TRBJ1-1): GAGVSQSPRYKVAKRGQDVALRCDPISGHVSLFWYQQALGQGPEFLTYFQNEAQLDKSGLPSDRFFAERPEGSVSTLKIQRTQQEDSAVYLCASSLTGTGGLNTEAFFGQGTRLTVV.

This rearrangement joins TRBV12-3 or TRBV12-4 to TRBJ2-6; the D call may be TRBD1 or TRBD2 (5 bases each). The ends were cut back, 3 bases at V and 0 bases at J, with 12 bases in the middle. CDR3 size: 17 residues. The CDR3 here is CASSFDPGTSGANVLTF. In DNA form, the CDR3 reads TGTGCCAGCAGTTTCGATCCGGGGACCTCTGGGGCCAACGTCCTGACTTTC.

The CDR3 loop is CSARMARQGIGTEAFF. CDR3 DNA: TGCAGTGCTAGAATGGCTAGACAGGGTATCGGCACTGAAGCTTTCTTT. The chain recombines TRBV20-1 with TRBJ1-1, with 7 bases aligning to TRBD1. The CDR3 totals 16 residues. The V segment lost 2 bases and the J segment 4 bases; nucleotides outside the gene matches: 13. The germline CDR1 and CDR2 sequences are DFQATT and SNEGSKA (reference sequence).